In this sample, the clone carrying this TCR beta chain turned up a few times. The antigen is unknown. Clones were read by immunoSEQ multiplex PCR, and TCRdb kept only the in-frame ones, dropping some. This sample has fewer than 90,000 clones, with approximately 86% found just once. The record originates from a study of OX40 agonist ivuxolimab in advanced cancers. Study-wide findings and caveats: At 0.1 to 3.0 mg/kg and by week 6, clonal expansion occurred in CD4+ and CD8+ blood T cells.

The germline V gene has CDR1 MDHEN and CDR2 SYDVKM. This CDR3 has 15 amino acids. V trimming: 2 bases; J trimming: 6 bases; junction bases outside the gene matches: 7. This TCR was sampled from an adult with an advanced solid tumor such as melanoma, head and neck, liver or kidney cancer. This specimen was CD4+ or CD8+ T cells sorted from blood, taken in a trial of the OX40 agonist ivuxolimab. The chain combines TRBV28 with TRBJ1-2; TRBD1 matches 9 bases. The CDR3 is CASSLPGTGMHGYTF. The CDR3, as DNA: TGTGCCAGCAGTTTACCCGGGACAGGGATGCATGGCTACACCTTC.